In this sample, the clone carrying this T cell receptor beta chain turned up a few times. The antigen is unknown. These data originate in a study of cytomegalovirus exposure and HLA in healthy donors. Overall study: In an early release, HLA-typed donors contributed 75 million to 85 million unique TCR sequences.

General study results and limits: In a later analysis, common viral pathogens appeared linked to several of the most significant clusters.

With 60 Vbeta and 13 Jbeta primers, the PCR was carried out. The assay was immunoSEQ multiplex PCR, and TCRdb's table has in-frame clones only and misses some. The sample has fewer than 200,000 clones, roughly 76% seen once. The CDR3 has 15 amino acids. Unmatched junction bases numbered 6, after V lost 5 bases and J lost 0 bases. The V gene's germline CDR1 is SGHTA and CDR2 FQGNSA. The sample comprised PBMCs. The rearrangement links TRBV7-2 to TRBJ2-7, with TRBD2 matching over 8 bases. This clonotype originated in a woman in her fifties or sixties in good health and CMV-seronegative. The CDR3 nucleotides read TGTGCCAGCAGCCAACCGGGACTAGTCTCCTACGAGCAGTACTTC. Translated, it gives CASSQPGLVSYEQYF. Drawing the rest from reference TRBV7-2 and TRBJ2-7, the complete variable domain is GAGVSQSPSNKVTEKGKDVELRCDPISGHTALYWYRQSLGQGLEFLIYFQGNSAPDKSGLPSDRFSAERTGGSVSTLTIQRTQQEDSAVYLCASSQPGLVSYEQYFGPGTRLTVT.